This TCR beta chain was sequenced during a study of blood T cell repertoires in COVID-19. Study details: The origin of the acute and convalescent COVID-19 samples was the United States, Italy and Spain. PBMCs, B-cell-depleted T cells, or T cells were the source of the cDNA or gDNA that made up the material.

The CDR3 contains 14 residues. After removal of 4 bases from V and 3 bases from J, the junction contained 5 bases not matched to a gene. Germline-derived CDR1 and CDR2 are KGHSH and LQKENI. In the original analysis: By means of reference gene primer amplification, nucleated cell counts were estimated. Data came from immunoSEQ multiplex PCR; TCRdb stores just in-frame clones and leaves some out. V, J and clone size are those of that table, while D and trimming were read from the DNA. The sample contains fewer than 120,000 clones, less than 85% of which appear only once. The sequence was collected from a woman older than 75 with acute or convalescent COVID-19. Sequenced material: peripheral blood. The J gene is TRBJ1-2, the V gene TRBV18, with 7 nucleotides matching TRBD1. For the CDR3, the DNA is TGTGCCAGCTCACTTAGAACAGGGGACTATGGCTACACCTTC. Translating it yields CASSLRTGDYGYTF.